Listed below are T cell receptor beta chains from one sample, sequenced in a study of cytomegalovirus exposure and HLA in healthy donors. Profiled with immunoSEQ multiplex PCR; TCRdb holds only in-frame clones, not every one. The sample shows under 110,000 clones, 76% of them seen only once. The sequenced material came from PBMCs. These receptors were taken from a man aged 35 to 55 in good health and CMV-seronegative. Both conserved end residues are part of each CDR3. The D gene is left open where the match is weak. Rows may omit the clone size; those that give it use once, few, many or a size class.

clone size,J gene,V gene,D gene,CDR3 DNA,CDR3 protein
-,TRBJ2-3,TRBV6-4,TRBD2,TGTGCCAGCAGTGACTCGGCGGGGGTGACAGATACGCAGTATTTT,CASSDSAGVTDTQYF
-,TRBJ1-2,TRBV10-1,TRBD1,TGCGCCAGCAGTGGCCCGGGACAGGGGGATGGCTACACCTTC,CASSGPGQGDGYTF
-,TRBJ1-2,TRBV11-2,-,TGTGCCAGCAGCTTAGAAGGGGCAGTGTTCATTTATGGCTACACCTTC,CASSLEGAVFIYGYTF
-,TRBJ1-6,TRBV27,-,TGTGCCAGCAGTTCGGAGAATAATTCACCCCTCCACTTT,CASSSENNSPLHF
-,TRBJ2-1,TRBV5-1,TRBD1,TGCGCCAGCAGCACGGGACAGGGGTGGAATGAGCAGTTCTTC,CASSTGQGWNEQFF
once,TRBJ1-1,TRBV10-3,-,TGTGCCATCAGTGAGTCGCAGGGTCTCGGCACTGAAGCTTTCTTT,CAISESQGLGTEAFF
-,TRBJ2-3,TRBV5-5,-,TGTGCCAGCAGCTTGGGGGCGGGAATGAGCACAGATACGCAGTATTTT,CASSLGAGMSTDTQYF
-,TRBJ1-6,TRBV7-3,-,TGTGCCAGCAGCTTACTGGCAGACAATAATTCACCCCTCCACTTT,CASSLLADNNSPLHF
once,TRBJ1-4,TRBV5-4,TRBD1,TGTGCCAGCAGTGGGACAGGGAGAGGAGAAAAACTGTTTTTT,CASSGTGRGEKLFF
-,TRBJ1-2,TRBV29-1,-,TGCAGCGTTGCGGGACTTGGGGCGTATGGCTACACCTTC,CSVAGLGAYGYTF
-,TRBJ1-2,TRBV30,-,TGTGCCTGGAGTCGTGGGGGCACCTATGGCTACACCTTC,CAWSRGGTYGYTF
-,TRBJ2-3,TRBV5-8,TRBD1,TGTGCCAGCAGCCCCCGGGACAGTTATACGCAGTATTTT,CASSPRDSYTQYF
-,TRBJ2-5,TRBV7-6,-,TGTGCCAGCAGCTTAGTACCGTCTAGCAGGGAGGCCCAGTACTTC,CASSLVPSSREAQYF
-,TRBJ1-4,TRBV5-4,-,TGTGCCAGCAGCTTGGCCGGGGGGGGGAATGAAAAACTGTTTTTT,CASSLAGGGNEKLFF
-,TRBJ2-4,TRBV7-2,-,TGTGCCAGCAGCTTAGATAGGGGGGGGAACATTCAGTACTTC,CASSLDRGGNIQYF
-,TRBJ1-5,TRBV2,-,TGTGCCAGCAGTGGACAACGGAATAGCAATCAGCCCCAGCATTTT,CASSGQRNSNQPQHF
-,TRBJ2-3,TRBV5-5,-,TGTGCCAGCAGTGACACAGGCACAGATACGCAGTATTTT,CASSDTGTDTQYF
-,TRBJ1-3,TRBV11-2,TRBD1,TGTGCCAGCAGCATCGACAGGGGGACGATCGGGAACACCATATATTTT,CASSIDRGTIGNTIYF
-,TRBJ2-5,TRBV7-9,TRBD2,TGTGCCAGCAGCCCCGGGGAGGGCAAACAAGAGACCCAGTACTTC,CASSPGEGKQETQYF
few,TRBJ1-1,TRBV18,TRBD1,TGTGCCAGCTCACCACTTCAGGGGGGGAACACTGAAGCTTTCTTT,CASSPLQGGNTEAFF
once,TRBJ1-6,TRBV27,-,TGTGCCAGCAGTTATACTGTCTATAATTCACCCCTCCACTTT,CASSYTVYNSPLHF
-,TRBJ1-3,TRBV6-5,-,TGTGCCAGCAGTTACGCAGACAGCTCTGGAAACACCATATATTTT,CASSYADSSGNTIYF
-,TRBJ2-1,TRBV5-1,-,TGCGCCAGCAGCCCACGGGGGTCCGGGGGTGAGCAGTTCTTC,CASSPRGSGGEQFF
-,TRBJ1-3,TRBV2,-,TGTGCCAGCACCCCGGGGGACACCATATATTTT,CASTPGDTIYF
-,TRBJ1-5,TRBV28,TRBD1,TGTGCCAGCAACCCGTCGACAGGGATCGGACAGCCCCAGCATTTT,CASNPSTGIGQPQHF
-,TRBJ1-5,TRBV7-8,-,TGTGCCAGCAGCTTTATCTCCCGGGATCAGCCCCAGCATTTT,CASSFISRDQPQHF
-,TRBJ1-2,TRBV5-1,-,TGCGCCAGCAGCCCTATTCCGGACAGCAAATCCTATGGCTACACCTTC,CASSPIPDSKSYGYTF
once,TRBJ2-1,TRBV5-1,TRBD2,TGCGCCAGCAGCCCGAGACCGGGGGGCTCCTACAATGAGCAGTTCTTC,CASSPRPGGSYNEQFF
-,TRBJ2-3,TRBV5-4,TRBD2,TGTGCCAGCAGCTTGGTAGCGGGGGGGCCCCCGCAGTATTTT,CASSLVAGGPPQYF
-,TRBJ1-1,TRBV10-3,TRBD1,TGTGCCGTGGGACAGGGTAAAAGCACTGAAGCTTTCTTT,CAVGQGKSTEAFF
-,TRBJ2-1,TRBV7-9,-,TGTGCCAGCAGCTCCCAGTACAATGAGCAGTTCTTC,CASSSQYNEQFF
-,TRBJ1-2,TRBV9,TRBD1,TGTGCCAGCAGCGAGGGGGAGAAAGAACAGGGGGCGAGAGTCGTAAACTATGGCTACACCTTC,CASSEGEKEQGARVVNYGYTF
-,TRBJ1-1,TRBV5-4,-,TGTGCCAGCAGCTTGGCTGCAGGGATGAACACTGAAGCTTTCTTT,CASSLAAGMNTEAFF
-,TRBJ1-2,TRBV18,TRBD1,TGTGCCAGCTCACCACCAGGTGGACAGGCCTATGGCTACACCTTC,CASSPPGGQAYGYTF
-,TRBJ2-1,TRBV6-5,-,TGTGCCAGCTCTTTCGGGAGTGAGCAGTTCTTC,CASSFGSEQFF
few,TRBJ1-2,TRBV7-9,-,TGTGCCAGCAGCCCAGGTCGGGGGGACTATGGCTACACCTTC,CASSPGRGDYGYTF
-,TRBJ2-5,TRBV7-2,-,TGTGCCAGCAGCTTACAGGGTTTCCGGGAGACCCAGTACTTC,CASSLQGFRETQYF
-,TRBJ1-2,TRBV4-1,TRBD1,TGCGCCAGCAGCCAAGATCGAGGTGGGACAGGGGACTATGGCTACACCTTC,CASSQDRGGTGDYGYTF
-,TRBJ2-5,TRBV29-1,-,TGCAGCGGGGGGCTTGAGACCCAGTACTTC,CSGGLETQYF
once,TRBJ1-2,TRBV29-1,-,TGCAGCGTTGAATCGGTCTTCAACCGGGGCTACACCTTC,CSVESVFNRGYTF
-,TRBJ2-3,TRBV7-9,TRBD2,TGTGCCAGCAGCTTAAGCAGCGGGGAGTACACAGATACGCAGTATTTT,CASSLSSGEYTDTQYF
-,TRBJ1-2,TRBV5-4,TRBD1,TGTGCCAGCAGCTCGGGACAGGGATATGGCTACACCTTC,CASSSGQGYGYTF
-,TRBJ2-1,TRBV6-5,-,TGTGCCAGCAGTTACCAGACAGCGAGCTCCTACAATGAGCAGTTCTTC,CASSYQTASSYNEQFF